Listed here is a single T cell receptor beta chain. Its target antigen remains unknown. The sample holds no much larger clone one base away, and base qualities are not on file. This record belongs to a study of shared clonotypes between healthy human individuals (TCRdb year 2020). Study-wide context: A couple of women and three men aged 18 to 49 years were included in the cohort. For each donor, CD4 naive and CD4 memory were each run on three plates, CD8 naive on two plates, and CD8 memory on one plate. To increase sequencing depth and limit assay-specific biases, TCR repertoire library preparation and sequencing were carried out by different laboratories using diverse techniques. Each donor's leukapheresis produced roughly between about 0.8 and 10 billion PBMCs. Blood TCR repertoires of roughly 5 healthy adults were deeply sequenced to estimate repertoire size and the extent of clonotype sharing between individuals. The paper as a whole reports these results and caveats: Sampling was restricted to blood, and TCR repertoires in tissues likely differ from the TCR repertoires found in blood. When several donors were compared, the shared fraction of clonotypes was approximately 5% for naive CD4, 3% to 4% for naive CD8, 2% to 2.5% for memory CD4, and approximately 0.4% for memory CD8. Because the study included only a small number of donors, the genetic and exposure-history diversity represented was limited. Rarefaction of sorted-subset datasets indicated incomplete sequencing despite the large sequencing depth. Clonotypes shared by all four sorted-subset donors showed higher generation probabilities than non-shared clonotypes. Larger estimated clonotype richness was generally found for naive subsets than for memory subsets. Based on pairwise subsampling, the degree of clonotype sharing among donors was expected to be affected by sequencing depth.

From its cysteine to its phenylalanine, the CDR3 spans 16 amino acids. Only the CDR3 part of the read is kept: 48 bases, read in frame from the first base. Looking up the germline V gene yields CDR1 MNHNS and CDR2 SASEGT. Trimmed from V: 2 bases; trimmed from J: 4 bases; junction bases lacking a gene match: 6. Using the deep immunoSEQ assay, multiplex PCR amplified TCR CDR3 regions from genomic DNA. Extracted genomic DNA from each cell subset was spread evenly across all wells of several immunoSEQ 96-well plates, with each plate serving as a replicate. For sorted subsets, each replicate PCR was loaded with roughly 190 ng genomic DNA, equivalent to 25,000 to 35,000 T cell genomes. Purified libraries were measured with a Qubit 3.0 fluorometer, size-checked on a Bioanalyzer 2100, and measured again with the KAPA Library Quantification kit. Every immunoSEQ 96-well plate was sequenced on a separate single-read 150-cycle Illumina NextSeq 550 flow cell. The original pipeline was this. Because the immunoSEQ output included only junctional sequences and no quality scores, the filtering could not be the same as the filtering used for full-length reads. Sequences were annotated with PyIR, a Python wrapper for IgBLAST v1.9, and V/J genes and CDR3 were assigned using IMGT germline references. Any read was removed if the V/J assignment was weak (E-value above 1e-6), the CDR3 was missing, or the read contained stop codons, out-of-frame junctions, or ambiguous translated residues. A V3J clonotype was defined by an identical inferred V gene, J gene, and CDR3 amino acid sequence. Percentage overlap between repertoires was computed as shared unique clonotypes divided by the size of the smaller repertoire. RTK rarefaction, the Chao1 estimator, and Recon v2.1 estimates of unobserved clonotypes were used to assess repertoire richness. OLGA was used to compute generation probabilities for all TCRbeta clonotypes that the gDNA method yielded from four donors. The clones in this table, taken by TCRdb from immuneACCESS, are in-frame only. Not every clone is retained; where verified, under half of the shortfall comes from an unresolved V gene, and the cause of the rest is unknown. The V and J calls and clone size were taken over from that table, and D and trimming were inferred from the DNA. Counted in this sample were more than 2 million clones; 95% of them appeared once. The ten largest clones add up to roughly 0.13% of the sample.

The donors were healthy, HIV-negative adults with no recently reported acute infections or vaccinations. All donors were Caucasian adults living in Nashville, Tennessee, USA. CD4+ T cells were enriched through magnetic negative selection, after which naive cells were positively selected on CD45RA and the remaining negative fraction served as the memory subset. Blood was obtained by leukapheresis, after which PBMCs were separated by Ficoll-Histopaque density gradient centrifugation and cryopreserved in liquid nitrogen vapor phase. Analytical flow cytometry was used to check the purity and quantity of each magnetically sorted T cell population. Genomic DNA was isolated from every sorted fraction and measured by UV absorbance on a Nanodrop 2000c.

The chain is assembled from TRBV6-1 and TRBJ2-3; 10 central nucleotides agree with TRBD2. The specimen sequenced was naive CD4+ T cells sorted from blood. The meaning of the sample's cell subset or site label: CD45RA+ positively selected. This receptor was identified in a man between 18 and 29 years old in good health. The nucleotide sequence is given as TGTGCCAGCAGTGAAACCCCAGCGGGGGGGCCAGATACGCAGTATTTT. It specifies CASSETPAGGPDTQYF.